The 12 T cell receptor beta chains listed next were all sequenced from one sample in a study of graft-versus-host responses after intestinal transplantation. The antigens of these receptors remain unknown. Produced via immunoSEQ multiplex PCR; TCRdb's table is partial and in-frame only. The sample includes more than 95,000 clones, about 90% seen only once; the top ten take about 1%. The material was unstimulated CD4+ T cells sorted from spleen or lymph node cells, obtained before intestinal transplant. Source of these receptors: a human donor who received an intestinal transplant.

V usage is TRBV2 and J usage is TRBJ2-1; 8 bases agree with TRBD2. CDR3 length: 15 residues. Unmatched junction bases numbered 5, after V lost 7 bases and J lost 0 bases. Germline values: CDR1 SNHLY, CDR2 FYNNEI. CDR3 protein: CASNPSGSSYNEQFF. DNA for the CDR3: TGTGCCAGCAATCCAAGCGGGAGCTCCTACAATGAGCAGTTCTTC.

CDR3 DNA sequence: TGTGCCAGCTCACCTCCCCTCCGCGGCCAGCCTTACCTGAACTATGGCTACACCTTC. Its protein product is CASSPPLRGQPYLNYGYTF. The chain carries TRBV18 and TRBJ1-2, with D uncertain. Trimming shortened V by 3 bases and J by 2 bases, and 25 bases separated the two germline ends. The V gene's germline CDR1 is KGHSH and CDR2 LQKENI. The length of the CDR3 is 19 residues.

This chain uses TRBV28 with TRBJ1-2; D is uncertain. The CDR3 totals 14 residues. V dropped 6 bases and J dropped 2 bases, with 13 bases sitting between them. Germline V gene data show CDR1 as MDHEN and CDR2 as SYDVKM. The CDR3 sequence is CASSPGPANYGYTF. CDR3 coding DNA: TGTGCCAGCAGCCCCGGGCCCGCCAACTATGGCTACACCTTC.

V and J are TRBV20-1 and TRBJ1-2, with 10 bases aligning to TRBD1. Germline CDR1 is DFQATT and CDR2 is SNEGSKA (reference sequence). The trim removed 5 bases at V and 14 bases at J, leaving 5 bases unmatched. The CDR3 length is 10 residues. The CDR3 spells CSADRGLGTF. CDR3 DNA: TGCAGTGCTGACAGGGGGCTGGGGACCTTC.

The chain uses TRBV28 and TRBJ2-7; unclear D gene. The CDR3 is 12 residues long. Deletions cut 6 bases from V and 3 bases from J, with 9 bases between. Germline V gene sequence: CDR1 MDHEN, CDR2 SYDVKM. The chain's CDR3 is CASSGTVYEQYF. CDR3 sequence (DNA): TGTGCCAGCAGCGGAACAGTCTACGAGCAGTACTTC.

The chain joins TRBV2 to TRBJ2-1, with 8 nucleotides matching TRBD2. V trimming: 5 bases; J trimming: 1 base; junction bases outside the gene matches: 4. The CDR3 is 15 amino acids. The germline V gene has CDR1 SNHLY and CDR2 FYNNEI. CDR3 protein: CASSPQRESYNEQFF. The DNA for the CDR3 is TGTGCCAGCAGTCCCCAGCGGGAGTCCTACAATGAGCAGTTCTTC. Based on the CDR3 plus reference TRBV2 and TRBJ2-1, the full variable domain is EPEVTQTPSHQVTQMGQEVILRCVPISNHLYFYWYRQILGQKVEFLVSFYNNEISEKSEIFDDQFSVERPDGSNFTLKIRSTKLEDSAMYFCASSPQRESYNEQFFGPGTRLTVL.

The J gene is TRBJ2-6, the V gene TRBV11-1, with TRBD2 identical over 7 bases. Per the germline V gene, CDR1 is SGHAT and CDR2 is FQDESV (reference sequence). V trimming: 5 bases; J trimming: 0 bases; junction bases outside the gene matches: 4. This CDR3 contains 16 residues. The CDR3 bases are TGTGCCAGCAGCCACCGCGGGGGCTCTGGGGCCAACGTCCTGACTTTC. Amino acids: CASSHRGGSGANVLTF.

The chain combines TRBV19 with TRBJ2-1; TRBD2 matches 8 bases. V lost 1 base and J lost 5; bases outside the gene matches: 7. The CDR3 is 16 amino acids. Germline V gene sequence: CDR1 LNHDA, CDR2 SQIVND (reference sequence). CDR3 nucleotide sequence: TGTGCCAGTAGTATAGCCGGTAGCGGGACCCACAATGAGCAGTTCTTC. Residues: CASSIAGSGTHNEQFF.

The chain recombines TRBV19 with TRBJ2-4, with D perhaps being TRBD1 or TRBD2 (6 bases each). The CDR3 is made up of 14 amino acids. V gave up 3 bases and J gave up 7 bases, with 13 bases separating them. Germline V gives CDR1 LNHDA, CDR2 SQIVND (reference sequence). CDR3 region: CASSIRERGNIQYF. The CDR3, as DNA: TGTGCCAGTAGTATCCGGGAGAGGGGGAACATTCAGTACTTC.

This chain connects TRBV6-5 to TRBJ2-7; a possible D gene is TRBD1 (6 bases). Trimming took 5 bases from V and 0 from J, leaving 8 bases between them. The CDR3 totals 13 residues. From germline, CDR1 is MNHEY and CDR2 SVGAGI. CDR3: CASSEQGSYEQYF. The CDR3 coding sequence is TGTGCCAGCAGTGAACAGGGCTCCTACGAGCAGTACTTC.

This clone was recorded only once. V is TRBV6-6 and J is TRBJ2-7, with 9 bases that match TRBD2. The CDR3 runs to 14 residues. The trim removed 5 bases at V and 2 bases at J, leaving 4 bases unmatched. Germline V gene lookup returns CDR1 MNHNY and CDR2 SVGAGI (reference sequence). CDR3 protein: CASSLSGGTYEQYF. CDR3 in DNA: TGTGCCAGCAGTCTTAGCGGGGGAACCTACGAGCAGTACTTC.

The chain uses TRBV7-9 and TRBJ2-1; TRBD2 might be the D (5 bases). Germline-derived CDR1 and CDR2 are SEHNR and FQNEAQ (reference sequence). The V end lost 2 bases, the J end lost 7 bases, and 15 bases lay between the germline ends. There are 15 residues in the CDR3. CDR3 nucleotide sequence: TGTGCCAGCAGCTTAACCGGGTGGGAGAGGAATGAGCAGTTCTTC. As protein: CASSLTGWERNEQFF.